Given below is one TCR beta chain in context. Antigen specificity is unknown. The data were taken from a study of cytomegalovirus exposure and HLA in healthy donors. The ends were cut back, 6 bases at V and 3 bases at J, with 4 bases in the middle. CDR1 is SNHLY and CDR2 is FYNNEI in the germline V gene. This CDR3 spans 11 amino acids. The PCR employed 60 Vbeta primers together with 13 Jbeta primers. Libraries were prepared by immunoSEQ multiplex PCR; TCRdb keeps only in-frame clonotypes and omits some of them. The sample comprises about 130,000 clones, roughly 82% of which are singletons, and 4% to 5% rests with the top ten. The study, taken as a whole, reports: In a later analysis, TCR beta V- and J-gene trimming was associated with a missense DCLRE1C variant.

This clonotype originated in a male donor in good health and CMV-seropositive. J is TRBJ2-3 and V is TRBV2; D unclear. The sample consisted of PBMCs. CDR3 nucleotides: TGTGCCAGCAGCGTAACAGATACGCAGTATTTT. Translated: CASSVTDTQYF. Based on the CDR3 plus reference TRBV2 and TRBJ2-3, the full variable domain is EPEVTQTPSHQVTQMGQEVILRCVPISNHLYFYWYRQILGQKVEFLVSFYNNEISEKSEIFDDQFSVERPDGSNFTLKIRSTKLEDSAMYFCASSVTDTQYFGPGTRLTVL.